Sequencing of this T cell receptor beta chain was carried out in a study of OX40 agonist ivuxolimab in advanced cancers. Only in-frame clones appear in the TCRdb table, and some are missing; sequencing was by immunoSEQ multiplex PCR. The sample holds around 50,000 clones; 75% to 90% are singletons and the top ten take more than 1.5%. The germline V gene has CDR1 SGHVS and CDR2 FQNEAQ. The CDR3 is 12 amino acids. V lost 3 bases to trimming and J lost 8 bases, with 8 bases between them. The sequence was obtained from an adult with an advanced solid tumor such as melanoma, head and neck, liver or kidney cancer. The sample consisted of CD4+ or CD8+ T cells sorted from blood, taken in a trial of the OX40 agonist ivuxolimab. This sequence joins TRBV7-8 and TRBJ2-4; no definite D call. In DNA form, the CDR3 reads TGTGCCAGCAGCTTCGGGTCGGACATTCAGTACTTC. It yields the protein CASSFGSDIQYF.